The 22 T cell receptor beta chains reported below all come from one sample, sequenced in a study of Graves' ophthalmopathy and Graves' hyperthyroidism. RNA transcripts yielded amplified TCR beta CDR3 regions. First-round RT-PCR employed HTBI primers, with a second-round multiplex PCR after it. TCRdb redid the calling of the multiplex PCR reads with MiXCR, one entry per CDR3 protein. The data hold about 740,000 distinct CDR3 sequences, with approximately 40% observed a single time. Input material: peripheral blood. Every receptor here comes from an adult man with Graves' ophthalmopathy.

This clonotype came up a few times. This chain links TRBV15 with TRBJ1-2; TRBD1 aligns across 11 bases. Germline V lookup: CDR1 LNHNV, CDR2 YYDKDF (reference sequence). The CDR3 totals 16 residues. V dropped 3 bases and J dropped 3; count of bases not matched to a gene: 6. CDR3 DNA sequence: TGTGCCACCAGCAGTGCGCGGACAGGGGGCGACTATGGCTACACCTTC. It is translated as CATSSARTGGDYGYTF.

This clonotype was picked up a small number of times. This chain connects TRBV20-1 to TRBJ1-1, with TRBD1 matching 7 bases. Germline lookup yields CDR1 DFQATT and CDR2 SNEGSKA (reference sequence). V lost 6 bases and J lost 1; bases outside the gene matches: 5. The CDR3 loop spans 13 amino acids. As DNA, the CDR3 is TGCAGTGCCCCGGGACAGTCGAACACTGAAGCTTTCTTT. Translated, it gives CSAPGQSNTEAFF.

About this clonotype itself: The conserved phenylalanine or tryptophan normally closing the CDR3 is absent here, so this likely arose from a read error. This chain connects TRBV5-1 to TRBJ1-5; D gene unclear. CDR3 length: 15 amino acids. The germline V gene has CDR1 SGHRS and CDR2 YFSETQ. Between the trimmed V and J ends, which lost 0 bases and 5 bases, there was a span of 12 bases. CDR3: CASSLAGSPYQPQHL. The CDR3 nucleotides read TGCGCCAGCAGCTTGGCGGGGTCCCCCTATCAGCCCCAGCATCTT.

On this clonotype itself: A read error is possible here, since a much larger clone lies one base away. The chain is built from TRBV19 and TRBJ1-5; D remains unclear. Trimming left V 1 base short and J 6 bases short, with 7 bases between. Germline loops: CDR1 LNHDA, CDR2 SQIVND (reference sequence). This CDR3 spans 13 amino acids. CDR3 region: CASSIVASQPQHF. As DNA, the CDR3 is TGTGCCAGTAGTATAGTGGCAAGTCAGCCCCAGCATTTT.

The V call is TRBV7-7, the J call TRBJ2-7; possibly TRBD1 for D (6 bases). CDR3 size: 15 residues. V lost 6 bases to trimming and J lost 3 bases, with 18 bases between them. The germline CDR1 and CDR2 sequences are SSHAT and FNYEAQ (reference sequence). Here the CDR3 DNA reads TGTGCCAGCAGTGCTACAGGGTTTGAGGGCTACGAGCAGTACTTC. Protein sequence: CASSATGFEGYEQYF. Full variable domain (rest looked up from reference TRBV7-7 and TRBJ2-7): GAGVSQSPRYKVTKRGQDVTLRCDPISSHATLYWYQQALGQGPEFLTYFNYEAQPDKSGLPSDRFSAERPEGSISTLTIQRTEQRDSAMYRCASSATGFEGYEQYFGPGTRLTVT.

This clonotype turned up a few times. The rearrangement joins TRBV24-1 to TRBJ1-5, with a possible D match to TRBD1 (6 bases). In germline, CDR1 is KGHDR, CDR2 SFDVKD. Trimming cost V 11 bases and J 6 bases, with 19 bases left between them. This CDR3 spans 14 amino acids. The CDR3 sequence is CASRKQGFGQPQHF. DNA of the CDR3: TGTGCCAGCAGAAAACAGGGCTTCGGTCAGCCCCAGCATTTT.

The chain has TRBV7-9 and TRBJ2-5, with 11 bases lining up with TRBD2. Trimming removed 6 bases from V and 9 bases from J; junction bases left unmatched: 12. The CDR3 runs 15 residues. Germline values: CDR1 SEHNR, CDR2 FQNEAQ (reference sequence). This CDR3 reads CASRSLTSGVGAQYF. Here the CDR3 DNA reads TGTGCCAGCAGATCCTTGACTAGCGGGGTTGGGGCCCAGTACTTC.

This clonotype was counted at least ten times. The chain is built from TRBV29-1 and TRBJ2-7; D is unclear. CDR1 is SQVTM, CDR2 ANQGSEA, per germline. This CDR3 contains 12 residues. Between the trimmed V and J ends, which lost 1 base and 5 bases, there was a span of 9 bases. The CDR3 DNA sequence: TGCAGCGTTGAAGCGGGTGGCCACGAGCAGTACTTC. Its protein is CSVEAGGHEQYF.

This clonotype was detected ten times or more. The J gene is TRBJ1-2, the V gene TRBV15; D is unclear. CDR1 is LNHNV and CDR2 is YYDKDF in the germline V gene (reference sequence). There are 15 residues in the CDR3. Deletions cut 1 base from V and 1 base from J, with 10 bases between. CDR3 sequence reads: CATSRGRGNNYGYTF. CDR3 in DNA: TGTGCCACCAGCAGAGGAAGAGGGAATAACTATGGCTACACCTTC.

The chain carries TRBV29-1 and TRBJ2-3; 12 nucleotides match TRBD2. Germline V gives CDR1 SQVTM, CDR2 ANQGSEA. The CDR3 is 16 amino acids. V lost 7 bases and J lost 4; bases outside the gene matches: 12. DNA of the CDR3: TGCAGCGGTGCCACTAGACTAGCGGGAGTTTCAGATACGCAGTATTTT. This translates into CSGATRLAGVSDTQYF.

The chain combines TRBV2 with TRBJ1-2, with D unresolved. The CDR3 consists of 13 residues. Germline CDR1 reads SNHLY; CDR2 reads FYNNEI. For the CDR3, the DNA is TGTGCTCGCGGTGGAGGAGGAAACTATGGCTACACCTTC. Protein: CARGGGGNYGYTF.

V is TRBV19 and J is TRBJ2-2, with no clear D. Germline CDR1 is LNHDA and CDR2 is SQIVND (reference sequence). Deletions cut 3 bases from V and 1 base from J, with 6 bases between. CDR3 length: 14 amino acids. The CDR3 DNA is TGTGCCAGTAGTATTCAACAGAACACCGGGGAGCTGTTTTTT. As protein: CASSIQQNTGELFF.

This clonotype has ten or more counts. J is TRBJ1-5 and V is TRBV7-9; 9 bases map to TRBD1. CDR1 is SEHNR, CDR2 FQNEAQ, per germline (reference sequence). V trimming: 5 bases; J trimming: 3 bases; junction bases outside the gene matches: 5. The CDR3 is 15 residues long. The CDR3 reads CASSAGQGDNQPQHF. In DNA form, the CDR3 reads TGTGCCAGCAGCGCGGGACAGGGTGACAATCAGCCCCAGCATTTT. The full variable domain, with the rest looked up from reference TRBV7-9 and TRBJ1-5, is DTGVSQNPRHKITKRGQNVTFRCDPISEHNRLYWYRQTLGQGPEFLTYFQNEAQLEKSRLLSDRFSAERPKGSFSTLEIQRTEQGDSAMYLCASSAGQGDNQPQHFGDGTRLSIL.

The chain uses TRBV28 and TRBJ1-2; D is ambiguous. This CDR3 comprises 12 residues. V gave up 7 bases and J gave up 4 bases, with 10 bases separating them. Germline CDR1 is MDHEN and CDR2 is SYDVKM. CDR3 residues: CASTGRTYGYTF. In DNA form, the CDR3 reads TGTGCCAGCACCGGGAGGACCTATGGCTACACCTTC.

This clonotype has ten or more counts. Here the CDR3 reads CASSWAQANSPLHF. The CDR3 DNA reads as TGTGCCAGCAGCTGGGCCCAGGCGAATTCACCCCTCCACTTT. J is TRBJ1-6 and V is TRBV7-9, with no clear D. The CDR3 extends over 14 amino acids. Germline CDR1 reads SEHNR; CDR2 reads FQNEAQ (reference sequence). Trimming cost V 4 bases and J 7 bases, with 11 bases left between them.

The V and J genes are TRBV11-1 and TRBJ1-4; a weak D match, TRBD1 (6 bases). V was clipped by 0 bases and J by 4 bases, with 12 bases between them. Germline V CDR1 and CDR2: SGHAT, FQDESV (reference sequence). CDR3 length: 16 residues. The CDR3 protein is CASSLAQGNFNEKLFF. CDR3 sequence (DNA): TGTGCCAGCAGCTTAGCCCAGGGGAACTTTAATGAAAAACTGTTTTTT. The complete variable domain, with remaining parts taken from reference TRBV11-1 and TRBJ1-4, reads EAEVAQSPRYKITEKSQAVAFWCDPISGHATLYWYRQILGQGPELLVQFQDESVVDDSQLPKDRFSAERLKGVDSTLKIQPAELGDSAMYLCASSLAQGNFNEKLFFGSGTQLSVL.

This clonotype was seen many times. CDR3 coding DNA: TGTGCCAGTAGTACGGGACCGGGACGTGATGAAAAACTGTTTTTT. Amino acids: CASSTGPGRDEKLFF. This chain links TRBV19 with TRBJ1-4; D might be TRBD1 (5 bases). V lost 4 bases to trimming and J lost 6 bases, with 15 bases between them. The CDR3 extends over 15 amino acids. Germline lookup yields CDR1 LNHDA and CDR2 SQIVND (reference sequence). Together with reference TRBV19 and TRBJ1-4, the CDR3 gives the full variable domain: DGGITQSPKYLFRKEGQNVTLSCEQNLNHDAMYWYRQDPGQGLRLIYYSQIVNDFQKGDIAEGYSVSREKKESFPLTVTSAQKNPTAFYLCASSTGPGRDEKLFFGSGTQLSVL.

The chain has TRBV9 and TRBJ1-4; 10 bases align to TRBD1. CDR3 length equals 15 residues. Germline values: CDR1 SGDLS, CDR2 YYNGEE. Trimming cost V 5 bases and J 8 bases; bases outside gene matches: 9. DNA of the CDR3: TGTGCCAGCAGTCACGACAGGGGGCGTAGGGAAAAACTGTTTTTT. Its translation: CASSHDRGRREKLFF.

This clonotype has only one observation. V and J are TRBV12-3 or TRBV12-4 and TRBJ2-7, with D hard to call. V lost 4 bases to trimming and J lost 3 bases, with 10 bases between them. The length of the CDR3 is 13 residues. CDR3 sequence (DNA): TGTGCCAGCAGTTACTCGCAGTTCTACGAGCAGTACTTC. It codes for CASSYSQFYEQYF.

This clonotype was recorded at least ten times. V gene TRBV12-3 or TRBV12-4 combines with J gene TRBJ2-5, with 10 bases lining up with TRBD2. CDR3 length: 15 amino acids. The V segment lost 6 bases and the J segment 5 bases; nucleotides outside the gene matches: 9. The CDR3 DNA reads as TGTGCCAGCAGCCGGGCTAGCGGGAGCGGGGAGACCCAGTACTTC. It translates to CASSRASGSGETQYF.

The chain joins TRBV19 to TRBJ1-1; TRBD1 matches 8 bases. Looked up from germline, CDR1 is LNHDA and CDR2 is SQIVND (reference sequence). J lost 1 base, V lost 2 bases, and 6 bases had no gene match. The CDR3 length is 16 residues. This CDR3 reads CASSILFGTGNTEAFF. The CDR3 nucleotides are TGTGCCAGTAGTATATTGTTCGGGACAGGGAACACTGAAGCTTTCTTT.

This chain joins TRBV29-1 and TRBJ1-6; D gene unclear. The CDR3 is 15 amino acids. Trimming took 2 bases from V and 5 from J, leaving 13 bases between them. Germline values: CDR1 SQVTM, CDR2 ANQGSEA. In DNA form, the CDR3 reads TGCAGCGTTGAACGGATGGGCAGTAATAATTCACCCCTCCACTTT. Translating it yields CSVERMGSNNSPLHF.